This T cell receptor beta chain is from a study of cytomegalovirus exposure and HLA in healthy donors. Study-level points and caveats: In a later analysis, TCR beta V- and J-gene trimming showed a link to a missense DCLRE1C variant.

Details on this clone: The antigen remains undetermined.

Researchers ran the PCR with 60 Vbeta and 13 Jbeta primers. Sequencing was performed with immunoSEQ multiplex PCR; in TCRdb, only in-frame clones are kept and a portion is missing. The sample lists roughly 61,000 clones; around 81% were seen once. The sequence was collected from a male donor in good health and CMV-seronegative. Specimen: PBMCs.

The chain's CDR3 is CASSHGGYEQYF. Here the CDR3 DNA reads TGTGCCAGCAGCCACGGGGGGTACGAGCAGTACTTC. This chain joins TRBV11-1 and TRBJ2-7; 7 bases are shared with TRBD2. The ends lost 5 bases at V and 4 bases at J; junction bases unmatched: 2. This CDR3 is 12 amino acids long. The V gene's germline CDR1 is SGHAT and CDR2 FQDESV (reference sequence).